The rows below give T cell receptor beta chains drawn from one sample of a study of shared clonotypes between healthy human individuals. Method: immunoSEQ multiplex PCR; TCRdb's copy keeps in-frame clones and lacks some. The sample includes around 1.9 million clones, around 93% of them seen just once. Sequencing input: naive CD8+ T cells from PBMCs. The source of these receptors is a man younger than 30 in good health. Some clones in this sample may be carry-over from other donors' samples. Both conserved end residues are part of each CDR3. The D gene is left open where the match is weak. For some rows the clone size is stated as once, few or many, or as a class when expanded; others skip it.

>TRBJ2-1|TRBV2|.|.
CASTPGVGANEQFF
TGTGCCAGCACCCCGGGCGTCGGGGCAAATGAGCAGTTCTTC
>TRBJ1-2|TRBV19|.|TRBD1
CASSMTGGAYGYTF
TGTGCCAGTAGTATGACAGGGGGCGCCTATGGCTACACCTTC
>TRBJ2-6|TRBV9|.|.
CASSVGATSGANVLTF
TGTGCCAGCAGCGTAGGGGCGACCTCTGGGGCCAACGTCCTGACTTTC
>TRBJ2-3|TRBV7-9|.|.
CASRQLGRETDTQYF
TGTGCCAGCAGGCAACTAGGACGGGAAACAGATACGCAGTATTTT
>TRBJ2-7|TRBV9|.|.
CASSVGGILGEQYF
TGTGCCAGCAGCGTAGGGGGTATTCTGGGCGAGCAGTACTTC
>TRBJ1-1|TRBV6-5|.|.
CASADQGKAEAFF
TGTGCCAGCGCGGACCAGGGGAAGGCTGAAGCTTTCTTT
>TRBJ2-7|TRBV10-2|.|.
CASSGWDTYEQYF
TGCGCCAGCAGTGGATGGGACACCTACGAGCAGTACTTC
>TRBJ1-3|TRBV30|.|.
CAWSDGSGNTIYF
TGTGCCTGGAGCGACGGATCTGGAAACACCATATATTTT
>TRBJ1-2|TRBV29-1|once|.
CSVASAAGTYGYTF
TGCAGCGTTGCCAGCGCGGCGGGTACCTATGGCTACACCTTC
>TRBJ1-3|TRBV19|.|.
CASTLRGPQNTIYF
TGTGCCAGTACCCTCCGGGGCCCCCAGAACACCATATATTTT
>TRBJ2-5|TRBV7-9|.|TRBD2
CASSPRTSGTQETQYF
TGTGCCAGCAGCCCCCGGACTAGCGGGACCCAAGAGACCCAGTACTTC
>TRBJ2-7|TRBV28|.|.
CASSFRGQTYEQYF
TGTGCCAGCAGTTTTCGTGGCCAGACCTACGAGCAGTACTTC
>TRBJ1-1|TRBV6-6|.|.
CASSGWGRQNTEAFF
TGTGCCAGCAGCGGTTGGGGGAGACAGAACACTGAAGCTTTCTTT
>TRBJ2-6|TRBV4-1|.|TRBD2
CASSHAGGPSSGANVLTF
TGCGCCAGCAGCCATGCGGGAGGGCCTAGCTCTGGGGCCAACGTCCTGACTTTC
>TRBJ1-1|TRBV27|few|.
CASRPGGQNTEAFF
TGTGCCAGCAGGCCGGGGGGGCAGAACACTGAAGCTTTCTTT
>TRBJ2-5|TRBV6-5|.|.
CASSPTVSQETQYF
TGTGCCAGCAGCCCGACAGTTAGCCAAGAGACCCAGTACTTC
>TRBJ2-3|TRBV25-1|.|.
CASTDSGGFGADTQYF
TGTGCCAGCACTGACTCGGGCGGCTTCGGGGCAGATACGCAGTATTTT
>TRBJ2-2|TRBV6-5|.|.
CASSYSAPNTGELFF
TGTGCCAGCAGTTACTCGGCACCTAACACCGGGGAGCTGTTTTTT
>TRBJ1-2|TRBV28|.|TRBD1
CASSSGTGVRINYGYTF
TGTGCCAGCAGTTCCGGGACAGGGGTCCGCATAAACTATGGCTACACCTTC
>TRBJ1-1|TRBV10-3|.|TRBD1
CAIRAGDRSNTEAFF
TGTGCCATCAGGGCAGGGGACAGGTCCAACACTGAAGCTTTCTTT
>TRBJ1-2|TRBV4-1|.|.
CASSQETPLIRGYTF
TGCGCCAGCAGCCAAGAGACACCACTCATCCGTGGCTACACCTTC
>TRBJ2-1|TRBV9|.|TRBD2
CASSVASSGDYNEQFF
TGTGCCAGCAGCGTAGCGTCTAGCGGGGACTACAATGAGCAGTTCTTC
>TRBJ2-2|TRBV4-1|.|.
CASSWTPSSGELFF
TGCGCCAGCAGCTGGACCCCCAGTTCTGGGGAGCTGTTTTTT
>TRBJ2-1|TRBV15|.|TRBD2
CATSRVSGSPYNEQFF
TGTGCCACCAGCAGAGTAAGCGGGAGTCCCTACAATGAGCAGTTCTTC
>TRBJ1-5|TRBV14|once|.
CASSLGGGQPQHF
TGTGCCAGCAGCCTCGGGGGGGGTCAGCCCCAGCATTTT
>TRBJ2-2|TRBV9|.|TRBD2
CASSVLAGGGNTGELFF
TGTGCCAGCAGCGTCTTAGCGGGAGGGGGGAACACCGGGGAGCTGTTTTTT
>TRBJ2-1|TRBV6-6|.|.
CASRTGNEQFF
TGTGCCAGCAGAACAGGGAATGAGCAGTTCTTC
>TRBJ2-7|TRBV18|.|.
CASSPSGLSYEQYF
TGTGCCAGCTCACCGTCAGGCCTCTCCTACGAGCAGTACTTC
>TRBJ1-2|TRBV7-3|.|.
CASSLYKLTDIANYGYTF
TGTGCCAGCAGCCTTTATAAGCTTACGGACATTGCTAACTATGGCTACACCTTC
>TRBJ1-1|TRBV5-1|few|.
CASSLNQNTEAFF
TGCGCCAGCAGCTTGAACCAAAACACTGAAGCTTTCTTT
>TRBJ2-7|TRBV30|.|TRBD2
CAWSVGRAIIYEQYF
TGTGCCTGGAGTGTCGGGAGGGCCATCATCTACGAGCAGTACTTC
>TRBJ2-1|TRBV11-2|.|.
CASSGGGSYNEQFF
TGTGCCAGCAGCGGAGGGGGCTCATACAATGAGCAGTTCTTC
>TRBJ1-5|TRBV19|.|.
CASSMRGGFGPQHF
TGTGCCAGTAGTATGCGAGGGGGTTTTGGGCCCCAGCATTTT
>TRBJ2-5|TRBV7-9|.|TRBD2
CASSPTEAGGGETQYF
TGTGCCAGCAGCCCTACTGAAGCGGGAGGCGGGGAGACCCAGTACTTC
>TRBJ2-1|TRBV29-1|.|TRBD1
CSGTGTAYEQFF
TGCAGCGGGACAGGGACGGCCTATGAGCAGTTCTTC
>TRBJ2-2|TRBV7-9|once|.
CASSPSQRDIMNQGGELFF
TGTGCCAGCAGCCCGAGTCAGCGGGACATCATGAATCAAGGCGGGGAGCTGTTTTTT
>TRBJ2-5|TRBV7-3|once|TRBD2
CASTRLAGVLETQYF
TGTGCCAGCACGAGACTAGCGGGAGTATTAGAGACCCAGTACTTC
>TRBJ2-7|TRBV9|.|TRBD2
CASSALAGFYEQYF
TGTGCCAGCAGCGCCTTAGCGGGGTTCTACGAGCAGTACTTC
>TRBJ2-7|TRBV6-5|.|.
CASTLRFGFYEQYF
TGTGCCAGCACCCTACGGTTCGGGTTCTACGAGCAGTACTTC
>TRBJ2-3|TRBV6-1|.|.
CASSENRYPDTQYF
TGTGCCAGCAGTGAAAACCGTTACCCAGATACGCAGTATTTT
>TRBJ2-1|TRBV5-6|.|.
CASSTGTDNRQFF
TGTGCCAGCAGCACCGGGACGGACAACAGGCAGTTCTTC
>TRBJ1-1|TRBV18|.|TRBD1
CASSEDRMSLFTEAFF
TGTGCCAGCTCAGAGGACAGGATGTCATTATTCACTGAAGCTTTCTTT
>TRBJ2-3|TRBV7-9|.|TRBD2
CASSLLTSGTITDTQYF
TGTGCCAGCAGCTTACTGACTAGCGGGACTATCACAGATACGCAGTATTTT
>TRBJ2-2|TRBV27|.|.
CASSLLGVTNTGELFF
TGTGCCAGCAGTTTACTGGGGGTAACGAACACCGGGGAGCTGTTTTTT
>TRBJ2-7|TRBV7-9|.|TRBD1
CASSFTGAVYEQYF
TGTGCCAGCAGCTTCACAGGGGCCGTTTACGAGCAGTACTTC
>TRBJ1-2|TRBV7-9|.|TRBD1
CASSFDPYPDREPYGYTF
TGTGCCAGCAGCTTCGACCCTTACCCGGACAGGGAGCCCTATGGCTACACCTTC
>TRBJ1-4|TRBV5-1|.|.
CASSLKGEASPTNEKLFF
TGCGCCAGCAGCTTGAAGGGAGAGGCCTCCCCAACTAATGAAAAACTGTTTTTT
>TRBJ2-1|TRBV6-5|.|.
CATFVRDLEQFF
TGTGCCACCTTTGTCAGGGACCTTGAGCAGTTCTTC
>TRBJ2-1|TRBV19|.|.
CASRQRGANNEQFF
TGTGCCAGTAGACAGAGAGGGGCGAACAATGAGCAGTTCTTC
>TRBJ2-1|TRBV7-8|.|TRBD2
CASSLSFGGRFDSYNEQFF
TGTGCCAGCAGCTTATCCTTCGGCGGGAGGTTCGACTCCTACAATGAGCAGTTCTTC